This T cell receptor (beta chain) is drawn from a study of early T cells in non-severe SARS-CoV-2 infection (dated by TCRdb to the early 2020s). Regarding the study in general: Because TCR sequencing relied on bulk RNA taken from unsorted whole blood, pairing of alpha and beta chains was not possible.

This clonotype has more than one count but fewer than ten. It lacks a known antigen. Per-base quality was not reported, and no clone a single base away is much larger than it. The investigation overall reported the following: Matching against VDJdb was skewed toward anti-spike CD8 responses, likely underestimated virus-specific expansions, and missed private and CD4 specificities.

Set within a cohort of healthcare workers in London, UK, this nested case-control study involved weekly PCR testing of nasopharyngeal swabs along with blood sampling. Healthcare workers were recruited during the week of the UK lockdown, between 23 and 31 March 2020, and followed weekly for up to about 15 weeks. The library was built by means of 5' RACE. The instrument was a NextSeq 500. The TCR library protocol attached unique molecular identifiers to individual cDNA molecules to correct for sequencing error and PCR bias. Sequencing covered both TCR alpha and beta chains, and within each sample the abundances of alpha and beta sequences were tightly co-correlated. Turning to the authors' computational methods: V gene, J gene and CDR3 annotation of TCR sequences was performed with Decombinator V4. Expanded TCRs were defined as changing significantly between any two time points under a Poisson model with p below 0.0001. TCR abundances were normalised to the total number of TCRs sequenced in each sample and reported as counts per million. MAIT TCRs were defined by TRAV1-2 paired with TRAJ12, TRAJ20 or TRAJ33, and iNKT TCRs by TRAV10 paired with TRAJ18. VDJdb, accessed 1 November 2021, was searched for CMV, EBV and SARS-CoV-2 annotated TCRs, with TCRs annotated for multiple antigens excluded. TCRdb cleaned the public reads at Q25 with fastp, built clones with MiXCR and kept in-frame beta chains. Rows are combined by CDR3 protein, so each entry shows the most common genes and DNA. These V and J calls derive from TCRdb rather than the authors' analysis. This sample has roughly 99,000 distinct CDR3 sequences in its table, and over 8.5% of those were observed once. About 7.6% of the sample belongs to the ten largest clones.

Unmatched junction bases come to 15, with V trimmed by 2 bases and J by 8 bases. CDR1 and CDR2 are read off the germline V gene (reference sequence) as GTSNPN and SVGIG. Inclusive of the bounding cysteine and phenylalanine, the CDR3 is 16 residues long. The retained sequence is limited to the CDR3, 48 bases, with the frame set at the first base. The V gene is TRBV30 and the J gene is TRBJ2-1; 7 of the junction bases match TRBD2. The sequenced sample was whole blood. The clonotype comes from an adult who was a healthcare worker with PCR-confirmed SARS-CoV-2 infection or an uninfected control (not recorded which). The DNA sequence follows: TGTGCCTGGAGTCGGGGGGTAACCTCGGCGCCCGATGAGCAGTTCTTC. This encodes CAWSRGVTSAPDEQFF.